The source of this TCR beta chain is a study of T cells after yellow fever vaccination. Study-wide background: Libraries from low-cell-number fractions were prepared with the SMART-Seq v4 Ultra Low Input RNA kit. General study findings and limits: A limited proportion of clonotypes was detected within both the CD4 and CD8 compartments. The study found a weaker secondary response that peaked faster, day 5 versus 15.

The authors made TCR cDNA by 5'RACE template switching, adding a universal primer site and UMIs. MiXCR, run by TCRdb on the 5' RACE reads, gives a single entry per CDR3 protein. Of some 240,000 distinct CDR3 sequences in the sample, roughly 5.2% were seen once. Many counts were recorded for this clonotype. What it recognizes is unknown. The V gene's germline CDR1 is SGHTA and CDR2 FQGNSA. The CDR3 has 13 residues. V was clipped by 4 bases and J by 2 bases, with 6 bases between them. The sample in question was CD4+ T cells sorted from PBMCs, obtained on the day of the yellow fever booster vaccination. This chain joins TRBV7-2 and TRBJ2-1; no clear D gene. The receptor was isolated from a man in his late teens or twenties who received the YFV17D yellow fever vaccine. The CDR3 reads CASSSRAYNEQFF. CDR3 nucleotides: TGTGCCAGCAGCTCCCGAGCCTACAATGAGCAGTTCTTC.